This T cell receptor (beta chain) was sequenced for a study of graft-versus-host responses after intestinal transplantation (dated by TCRdb to the early 2020s). Some background on the complete study: The transplants that recipients got were multivisceral, liver-intestinal, or isolated intestinal. The cohort enrolled fewer than 25 intestinal transplant recipients including one retransplant, and a few patients lacking pretransplant specimens were excluded. Every recipient was given anti-thymocyte globulin induction, followed by roughly 3 years of maintenance tacrolimus and steroids. Alloreactive clones were identified by sequencing pre-transplant mixed lymphocyte reaction products and comparing them with unstimulated pre-transplant donor and recipient T cells. After intestinal transplantation, graft-versus-host and host-versus-graft alloreactive T cell clones were followed in the graft, circulation and bone marrow using bulk TCR-beta CDR3 sequencing. Donor T cell macrochimerism was defined as a peak of at least 4% donor T cells among recipient peripheral blood mononuclear cells. Samples from a few later patients were sequenced in-house on an Illumina MiSeq with MiXCR processing rather than by the commercial service. Overall results and qualifications from the work: In the allografts of patients with donor T cell macrochimerism, GvH to HvG T cell clonal ratios were high. GvH clones were found in recipient bone marrow, and some of the GvH clones appeared earlier in ileal mucosa or blood, which is consistent with an intestinal mucosal origin. Early after transplant, peak levels of circulating GvH clones were found to be associated with declines in HvG clones. Conclusions were limited by the relatively low number and heterogeneity of intestinal transplant patients.

The CDR3 numbers 17 residues from cysteine through phenylalanine. The sequence is cut down to CDR3 DNA, 51 bases in frame from base 1. CDR1 and CDR2, looked up from the germline V gene, are SGDLS and YYNGEE. V ends up 3 bases short and J 3 bases short, with an unmatched junction base count of 10. For this clone: What this receptor recognizes is not known. Base qualities were left out, and no much larger clone turns up one base away.

The library was obtained by the immunoSEQ multiplex PCR assay. For most patients, genomic DNA was isolated using the Qiagen DNeasy Blood and Tissue Kit and was shipped frozen to Adaptive Biotechnologies for TCR sequencing. High-throughput TCR-beta CDR3 sequencing of genomic DNA from most patients was performed by Adaptive Biotechnologies. The paper's processing steps were these. Adaptive's ImmunoSEQ software was the source of the TCR sequencing data for 15 to 20 patients, while a few other patients were processed with MiXCR and VDJtools. To correct CD4 versus CD8 sorting errors, any sequence found in both subsets at a frequency ratio below 5:1 was removed. CDR3 nucleotide sequences shared by donor and recipient were removed because the origin of these sequences could not be assigned. Alloreactive clones required at least 2-fold expansion over unstimulated cells and minimum CFSE-low frequency of 0.002% (template counts) or 0.001% (read counts). Mappable clones were those detected in sequenced pre-transplant spleen, lymph node, or MLR CFSE-low populations of the donor or recipient. The cumulative frequency of alloreactive clones was calculated as a percentage of all sequences, weighted by copy number. TCRdb's version of the immuneACCESS table is confined to in-frame rearrangements and falls short of the full clone set. An unresolved V gene accounts for under half of the shortfall where checked; the remainder is of unknown origin. The DNA gave D and trimming, while V, J and clone size come from that table. In this sample the table shows about 92,000 clones, under 95% of which occur a single time. The ten largest clonotypes hold approximately 5.6% of the sample.

The time point tag for this specimen amounts to: cells obtained before transplantation from donor or recipient. CD3+CD4+ and CD3+CD8+ populations were FACS-sorted from unstimulated pre-transplant donor and recipient cells taken from spleen or lymph nodes. The chain couples TRBV9 to TRBJ2-2; a stretch of 8 junction bases matches TRBD1. This receptor was obtained from a human donor who received an intestinal transplant. This specimen was unstimulated CD8+ T cells sorted from spleen or lymph node cells, taken before intestinal transplant. The DNA sequence is given as TGTGCCAGCAGCGCTTCATCAGGGGGCGCGGACACCGGGGAGCTGTTTTTT. Translated, it gives CASSASSGGADTGELFF. With all but the CDR3 taken from the reference TRBV9 and TRBJ2-2 genes, the full variable domain is: DSGVTQTPKHLITATGQRVTLRCSPRSGDLSVYWYQQSLDQGLQFLIQYYNGEERAKGNILERFSAQQFPDLHSELNLSSLELGDSALYFCASSASSGGADTGELFFGEGSRLTVL.